A selection of T cell receptor beta chains follows, all from one sample in a study of cytomegalovirus exposure and HLA in healthy donors. Produced via immunoSEQ multiplex PCR; TCRdb's table is partial and in-frame only. The sample's table shows 50,000 or so clones. Sequenced sample: PBMCs. The receptors were gathered from a woman aged 60-75 years in good health and CMV-seropositive. The CDR3 runs from the conserved cysteine through the conserved F or W. D genes are given only for firm matches.

cdr3_aa: CASSPRAGVTEKLFF
cdr3_nt: TGTGCCAGCAGTCCGCGGGCAGGAGTCACTGAAAAACTGTTTTTT
j_call: TRBJ1-4
v_call: TRBV5-8
d_call: NA

cdr3_aa: CASSERAGLAYGYTF
cdr3_nt: TGTGCCAGCAGTGAACGGGCAGGGCTCGCTTATGGCTACACCTTC
j_call: TRBJ1-2
v_call: TRBV6-1
d_call: NA

cdr3_aa: CASSNTAGSSYNSPLHF
cdr3_nt: TGTGCCAGTAGTAACACGGCGGGCAGCTCCTATAATTCACCCCTCCACTTT
j_call: TRBJ1-6
v_call: TRBV19
d_call: NA

cdr3_aa: CASGPTRYEQYF
cdr3_nt: TGTGCCAGCGGGCCCACTCGCTACGAGCAGTACTTC
j_call: TRBJ2-7
v_call: TRBV6-6
d_call: NA

cdr3_aa: CASSLTGSDSPLHF
cdr3_nt: TGTGCCAGCAGCTTGACGGGGTCGGATTCACCCCTCCACTTT
j_call: TRBJ1-6
v_call: TRBV5-4
d_call: NA

cdr3_aa: CASSQDRVYEQYF
cdr3_nt: TGTGCCAGCAGTCAGGACAGGGTTTACGAGCAGTACTTC
j_call: TRBJ2-7
v_call: TRBV27
d_call: TRBD1

cdr3_aa: CASSPQGLNSPLHF
cdr3_nt: TGCGCCAGCAGCCCCCAGGGGTTGAATTCACCCCTCCACTTT
j_call: TRBJ1-6
v_call: TRBV4-3
d_call: NA

cdr3_aa: CASSLRQAGNQPQHF
cdr3_nt: TGTGCCAGCAGCTTGCGACAGGCCGGCAATCAGCCCCAGCATTTT
j_call: TRBJ1-5
v_call: TRBV5-8
d_call: NA

cdr3_aa: CASSSVGGHYTGELFF
cdr3_nt: TGTGCCAGCAGCTCCGTGGGCGGGCACTACACCGGGGAGCTGTTTTTT
j_call: TRBJ2-2
v_call: TRBV13
d_call: NA

cdr3_aa: CAISGGLDTYEQYF
cdr3_nt: TGTGCCATCAGTGGCGGACTGGATACCTACGAGCAGTACTTC
j_call: TRBJ2-7
v_call: TRBV10-3
d_call: NA

cdr3_aa: CASSFRVGEQFF
cdr3_nt: TGTGCCAGCAGTTTCAGGGTTGGTGAGCAGTTCTTC
j_call: TRBJ2-1
v_call: TRBV7-2
d_call: NA

cdr3_aa: CASSQGGSGSTDTQYF
cdr3_nt: TGCGCCAGCAGCCAAGGCGGTAGCGGTAGCACAGATACGCAGTATTTT
j_call: TRBJ2-3
v_call: TRBV4-3
d_call: NA

cdr3_aa: CASSEEGTSGVVDTQYF
cdr3_nt: TGTGCCAGCAGTGAAGAGGGGACTAGCGGGGTCGTGGATACGCAGTATTTT
j_call: TRBJ2-3
v_call: TRBV25-1
d_call: TRBD2

cdr3_aa: CATHWGTGASEAFF
cdr3_nt: TGTGCCACCCACTGGGGGACAGGGGCTTCTGAAGCTTTCTTT
j_call: TRBJ1-1
v_call: TRBV19
d_call: TRBD1

cdr3_aa: CASSYRDITGELFF
cdr3_nt: TGTGCCAGCAGCTACCGGGACATCACCGGGGAGCTGTTTTTT
j_call: TRBJ2-2
v_call: TRBV5-4
d_call: NA

cdr3_aa: CASSQEAYGQGVSPLHF
cdr3_nt: TGTGCCAGCAGCCAAGAGGCATACGGACAGGGTGTTTCACCCCTCCACTTT
j_call: TRBJ1-6
v_call: TRBV4-2
d_call: TRBD1

cdr3_aa: CASSETGLNNSPLHF
cdr3_nt: TGTGCCAGCAGCGAGACAGGGTTGAATAATTCACCCCTCCACTTT
j_call: TRBJ1-6
v_call: TRBV9
d_call: TRBD1

cdr3_aa: CASSSLYGGDAYEQYF
cdr3_nt: TGTGCCAGCAGTTCTCTCTACGGGGGGGACGCCTACGAGCAGTACTTC
j_call: TRBJ2-7
v_call: TRBV25-1
d_call: TRBD2

cdr3_aa: CASSEGHLYEQYF
cdr3_nt: TGCGCCAGCAGCGAGGGACACCTTTACGAGCAGTACTTC
j_call: TRBJ2-7
v_call: TRBV10-1
d_call: NA

cdr3_aa: CASSYEAAGNIQYF
cdr3_nt: TGTGCCAGCAGTTACGAGGCGGCCGGAAACATTCAGTACTTC
j_call: TRBJ2-4
v_call: TRBV6-6
d_call: NA

cdr3_aa: CASSAERGPSPLHF
cdr3_nt: TGTGCCAGCAGTGCGGAGAGGGGGCCTTCACCCCTCCACTTT
j_call: TRBJ1-6
v_call: TRBV6-6
d_call: TRBD1

cdr3_aa: CASSPGGSYEQYF
cdr3_nt: TGTGCCAGCAGTCCCGGGGGGAGCTACGAGCAGTACTTC
j_call: TRBJ2-7
v_call: TRBV5-6
d_call: TRBD2

cdr3_aa: CSVGGQPSEAFF
cdr3_nt: TGCAGCGTTGGAGGGCAGCCCAGTGAAGCTTTCTTT
j_call: TRBJ1-1
v_call: TRBV29-1
d_call: NA

cdr3_aa: CASGLQGRGYEQYF
cdr3_nt: TGCGCCAGCGGTCTACAGGGACGGGGCTACGAGCAGTACTTC
j_call: TRBJ2-7
v_call: TRBV5-1
d_call: NA

cdr3_aa: CSVDRAYEQYF
cdr3_nt: TGCAGCGTTGACAGGGCCTACGAGCAGTACTTC
j_call: TRBJ2-7
v_call: TRBV29-1
d_call: NA

cdr3_aa: CASGSGTQYTEAFF
cdr3_nt: TGTGCTAGTGGTTCCGGGACACAGTACACTGAAGCTTTCTTT
j_call: TRBJ1-1
v_call: TRBV12-5
d_call: NA

cdr3_aa: CASSQGTGGTSGNTIYF
cdr3_nt: TGCGCCAGCAGCCAAGGGACAGGGGGGACCTCTGGAAACACCATATATTTT
j_call: TRBJ1-3
v_call: TRBV4-1
d_call: TRBD1

cdr3_aa: CASSESLRGQKNNEQFF
cdr3_nt: TGTGCCAGCAGTGAAAGCCTAAGGGGACAGAAGAACAATGAGCAGTTCTTC
j_call: TRBJ2-1
v_call: TRBV2
d_call: TRBD1

cdr3_aa: CASRPPGGGTEAFF
cdr3_nt: TGTGCCAGCAGACCCCCAGGGGGAGGCACTGAAGCTTTCTTT
j_call: TRBJ1-1
v_call: TRBV2
d_call: TRBD1

cdr3_aa: CASSAVGGGASLNEQFF
cdr3_nt: TGTGCCAGCAGCGCCGTTGGCGGGGGGGCCTCTCTCAATGAGCAGTTCTTC
j_call: TRBJ2-1
v_call: TRBV5-4
d_call: TRBD2

cdr3_aa: CASSSGLSQPQHF
cdr3_nt: NA
j_call: TRBJ1-5
v_call: TRBV19
d_call: NA

cdr3_aa: CASSIEGGRETQYF
cdr3_nt: TGTGCCAGTAGTATTGAGGGAGGGCGAGAGACCCAGTACTTC
j_call: TRBJ2-5
v_call: TRBV19
d_call: TRBD2

cdr3_aa: CASSVWAAF
cdr3_nt: TGTGCCAGCAGCGTATGGGCAGCCTTC
j_call: TRBJ2-7
v_call: TRBV9
d_call: NA